Below, 11 T cell receptor beta chains from the same sample are listed, as sequenced in a study of T cells in Graves' hyperthyroidism and ophthalmopathy (dated by TCRdb to the late 2010s). Libraries were built with multiplex PCR. The instrument given in TCRdb is Illumina HiSeq 2000. TCR beta CDR3 regions were amplified from RNA transcripts. The first round of RT-PCR for the TCR CDR3 was performed with the HTBI primer set and the Qiagen OneStep RT-PCR kit. The raw public reads went through TCRdb reprocessing: fastp at Q25, MiXCR clone calling, in-frame beta chains kept. Every CDR3 protein is listed once, alongside the most common genes and DNA of its rows. This sample gives about 840,000 distinct CDR3 sequences in total; over 35% of them show up just once. The ten largest clones capture 8.9% of the sample. Sequencing was done on a sample of blood. The receptors were sampled from a man aged 18 to 29 with Graves' hyperthyroidism.

This clonotype was observed a few times. The rearrangement joins TRBV5-1 to TRBJ2-5; the D call may be TRBD1 or TRBD2 (6 bases each). CDR1 is SGHRS and CDR2 is YFSETQ in the germline V gene. This CDR3 is 15 amino acids long. V lost 4 bases and J 4 bases, leaving 17 bases between the germline ends. The CDR3 region is CASSQGSRGGETQYF. The CDR3 DNA reads as TGCGCCAGCAGCCAAGGTAGCAGGGGAGGAGAGACCCAGTACTTC.

The chain's CDR3 is CASSARSLRDTGELFF. CDR3 DNA sequence: TGTGCCAGCAGTGCTAGGTCCCTCCGCGACACCGGGGAGCTGTTTTTT. This rearrangement joins TRBV2 to TRBJ2-2, with D uncertain. Germline loops: CDR1 SNHLY, CDR2 FYNNEI. This CDR3 comprises 16 residues. V lost 4 bases to trimming and J lost 3 bases, with 15 bases between them.

The V gene is TRBV2, the J gene TRBJ2-7, with TRBD1 as a possible D gene (5 bases). The DNA end is a closer match to TRBJ2-1, so the J assignment may be wrong. CDR1 is SNHLY, CDR2 FYNNEI, per germline. CDR3 size: 11 residues. The CDR3: CASSEGHEQFF. CDR3 sequence (DNA): TGTGCCAGCAGTGAGGGGCATGAGCAGTTCTTC.

The chain links TRBV29-1 to TRBJ1-1; D unresolved. Germline CDR1 SQVTM, CDR2 ANQGSEA. The V gene lost 8 bases and the J gene lost 1 base, with 11 bases spanning the gap. The length of the CDR3 is 12 residues. As DNA, the CDR3 is TGCAGCTTGGGGTACGAGAACACTGAAGCTTTCTTT. As protein: CSLGYENTEAFF. Full variable domain (remainder filled in from reference TRBV29-1 and TRBJ1-1): SAVISQKPSRDICQRGTSLTIQCQVDSQVTMMFWYRQQPGQSLTLIATANQGSEATYESGFVIDKFPISRPNLTFSTLTVSNMSPEDSSIYLCSLGYENTEAFFGQGTRLTVV.

This chain links TRBV29-1 with TRBJ1-1, with no clear D. CDR1 is SQVTM and CDR2 is ANQGSEA in the germline V gene. This CDR3 has 13 amino acids. The V end was cut by 8 bases, the J end by 4 bases, with 17 bases between. CDR3 coding DNA: TGCAGCCTAGAGGGATGGGGTCGCACTGAAGCTTTCTTT. Protein: CSLEGWGRTEAFF.

This rearrangement joins TRBV15 to TRBJ2-6; D not certain. V lost 3 bases and J lost 2, with 11 bases in between. The CDR3 contains 16 residues. Looked up from germline, CDR1 is LNHNV and CDR2 is YYDKDF (reference sequence). CDR3 sequence (DNA): TGTGCCACCAGCAGCCCCGGCAACACTGGGGCCAACGTCCTGACTTTC. Protein: CATSSPGNTGANVLTF. Variable domain in full (rest from reference TRBV15 and TRBJ2-6): DAMVIQNPRYQVTQFGKPVTLSCSQTLNHNVMYWYQQKSSQAPKLLFHYYDKDFNNEADTPDNFQSRRPNTSFCFLDIRSPGLGDTAMYLCATSSPGNTGANVLTFGAGSRLTVL.

This clonotype was detected many times. This chain links TRBV29-1 with TRBJ1-1; D uncertain. The CDR3 sequence is 12 residues long. Per germline, CDR1 SQVTM and CDR2 ANQGSEA. The V end lost 5 bases, the J end lost 1 base, and 8 bases lay between the germline ends. CDR3 bases: TGCAGCGTTATCGCGGCGAACACTGAAGCTTTCTTT. It translates to CSVIAANTEAFF.

The V gene is TRBV2, the J gene TRBJ1-6; D gene ambiguous. This CDR3 is 13 amino acids long. Trimming left V 4 bases short and J 10 bases short, with 11 bases between. Germline V gene sequence: CDR1 SNHLY, CDR2 FYNNEI. This chain's CDR3 is CASSGSGESPLHF. The CDR3, as DNA: TGTGCCAGCAGTGGATCAGGAGAGTCACCCCTCCACTTT.

This clonotype has at least ten counts. J is TRBJ2-7 and V is TRBV15; TRBD1 matches at 8 bases. Per germline, CDR1 LNHNV and CDR2 YYDKDF (reference sequence). V gave up 5 bases and J gave up 3 bases; unmatched junction bases: 6. CDR3 size: 14 residues. This CDR3 is CATSGHDRGYEQYF. The CDR3 nucleotides are TGTGCCACCAGCGGACACGACAGGGGCTACGAGCAGTACTTC.

This clonotype was recorded many times. The V and J genes are TRBV9 and TRBJ2-6; no reliable D call. Germline V gene data show CDR1 as SGDLS and CDR2 as YYNGEE. Trimming cost V 0 bases and J 0 bases, with 7 bases left between them. This CDR3 is built from 16 residues. The CDR3 nucleotides read TGTGCCAGCAGCGTAGGGTCGGGCTCTGGGGCCAACGTCCTGACTTTC. This gives the protein CASSVGSGSGANVLTF.

This chain uses TRBV20-1 with TRBJ2-7; D not resolved. Trimming stripped 4 bases from V and 6 bases from J, with 13 bases between. This CDR3 spans 12 amino acids. Germline V gene data show CDR1 as DFQATT and CDR2 as SNEGSKA (reference sequence). This CDR3 is CSAKWSSCEQYF. The CDR3 DNA follows: TGCAGTGCTAAATGGAGTAGCTGCGAGCAGTACTTC.